This T cell receptor (beta chain) was documented in a study of OX40 agonist ivuxolimab in advanced cancers. Study background: An agonistic human IgG2 monoclonal antibody against OX40 (CD134) was given. Patients in dose escalation had liver, melanoma, kidney or head and neck cancers. Partial responses were recorded for three patients, including one with hepatocellular carcinoma and two with cutaneous melanoma.

TCRdb's copy holds only in-frame clones and misses some; the assay was immunoSEQ multiplex PCR. The table lists roughly 43,000 clones, roughly 90% of them singletons. On this clone: What it binds is unknown.

General study findings and limits: Averaged across samples, CD8+ T cells carried more expanded clones than CD4+ did.

The CDR3 spans 14 residues. The clonotype originates from an adult with an advanced solid tumor such as melanoma, head and neck, liver or kidney cancer. The chain employs TRBV12-2 and TRBJ2-5. TRBV12-2 is a documented pseudogene. The sample consisted of CD4+ or CD8+ T cells sorted from blood, taken in a trial of the OX40 agonist ivuxolimab. CDR3 sequence: CASRLAPAQETQYF. The DNA for the CDR3 is TGTGCAAGTCGCTTAGCGCCAGCACAAGAGACCCAGTACTTC.